The 17 T cell receptor beta chains given below trace back to one sample, sequenced in a study of T cell responses to AZD1222 COVID-19 vaccine. Measured with immunoSEQ multiplex PCR; TCRdb has only the in-frame clones, and not every one. The sample yields over 120,000 clones, approximately 94% seen once. Sequences were derived from peripheral blood, sampled on day 0 of AZD1222 vaccination. These receptors originate from an adult in good health.

The CDR3 nucleotides read TGTGCCAGCAGTTGGACAGGGATTAGTTCACCCCTCCACTTT. It translates to CASSWTGISSPLHF. The chain is built from TRBV27 and TRBJ1-6, with 8 bases matching TRBD1. The length of the CDR3 is 14 residues. V shed 4 bases and J 9 bases; nucleotides not matched to a gene: 5. Looked up from germline, CDR1 is MNHEY and CDR2 is SMNVEV (reference sequence).

The gene calls are TRBV2 and TRBJ1-2; D uncertain. Trimming took off 9 bases at V and 2 bases at J, with 13 bases between the two ends. In germline, CDR1 is SNHLY, CDR2 FYNNEI. The CDR3 is 13 amino acids. The CDR3: CARQQLGNYGYTF. The CDR3 region has the DNA TGTGCCAGACAACAGTTGGGGAACTATGGCTACACCTTC.

This chain joins TRBV7-2 and TRBJ2-7; TRBD2 might be the D (5 bases). V shed 4 bases and J shed 0 bases, with 10 bases lying between them. This CDR3 contains 14 residues. The germline V gene encodes CDR1 SGHTA and CDR2 FQGNSA. The CDR3 DNA is TGTGCCAGCAGCTCGGACTCGTTCTCCTACGAGCAGTACTTC. Amino acid sequence: CASSSDSFSYEQYF.

The chain uses TRBV7-2 and TRBJ2-2; the D gene is possibly TRBD1 (6 bases). The CDR3 sequence is 15 residues long. Germline assignment: CDR1 SGHTA and CDR2 FQGNSA. V shed 5 bases and J shed 1 base, with 11 bases lying between them. Written as DNA, the CDR3 is TGTGCCAGCAGCCCACAGGGAAGGAACACCGGGGAGCTGTTTTTT. Amino acid sequence: CASSPQGRNTGELFF.

V gene TRBV4-2 combines with J gene TRBJ1-4; 8 nucleotides align to TRBD1. There are 16 residues in the CDR3. Germline CDR1 LGHNA, CDR2 YNFKEQ. V lost 4 bases to trimming and J lost 4 bases; unmatched junction nucleotides: 8. CDR3 DNA: TGTGCCAGCAGCCGCGGACAGGGCCTATTTAATGAAAAACTGTTTTTT. Residues: CASSRGQGLFNEKLFF.

The V gene is TRBV2, the J gene TRBJ1-2; no firm D call. The germline V gene encodes CDR1 SNHLY and CDR2 FYNNEI. The V gene lost 2 bases and the J gene lost 7 bases, with 11 bases spanning the gap. The CDR3 length is 13 residues. CDR3 in amino acids: CASSEQVPGGYTF. CDR3 sequence (DNA): TGTGCCAGCAGTGAACAGGTCCCAGGTGGCTACACCTTC.

The chain uses TRBV5-1 and TRBJ2-1; D is possibly TRBD1 (6 bases). The CDR3 extends over 15 amino acids. Trimming shortened V by 2 bases and J by 0 bases, and 9 bases separated the two germline ends. From germline, CDR1 is SGHRS and CDR2 YFSETQ. Here the CDR3 DNA reads TGCGCCAGCAGCTTTCGGGACAACTCCTACAATGAGCAGTTCTTC. Residues: CASSFRDNSYNEQFF.

The V gene is TRBV6-5, the J gene TRBJ1-6, with D possibly TRBD1 on 6 matching bases. The CDR3 is 15 amino acids. The germline CDR1 and CDR2 sequences are MNHEY and SVGAGI. V was shortened by 5 bases and J by 7 bases, with 15 bases between the two germline ends. The CDR3: CASSHLPRGNSPLHF. The DNA of the CDR3 is TGTGCCAGCAGTCACCTGCCCAGGGGAAATTCACCCCTCCACTTT.

In DNA, the CDR3 is TGTGCCAGCAGCTTTGGCGGAGTCGCTCATACGCAGTATTTT. It translates to CASSFGGVAHTQYF. The genes are TRBV7-9 and TRBJ2-3; D is unclear. The CDR3 covers 14 residues. In germline, CDR1 is SEHNR, CDR2 FQNEAQ (reference sequence). V lost 3 bases and J 7 bases, leaving 14 bases between the germline ends.

This clone was found once. The rearrangement uses TRBV5-1 and TRBJ1-1; D remains unclear. The CDR3 extends over 13 amino acids. V lost 0 bases and J 1 base, leaving 4 bases between the germline ends. The germline gives CDR1 SGHRS, CDR2 YFSETQ. Written as DNA, the CDR3 is TGCGCCAGCAGCTTGGACACGAACACTGAAGCTTTCTTT. It codes for CASSLDTNTEAFF.

This chain uses TRBV28 with TRBJ1-5; 10 positions agree with TRBD1. The V gene's germline CDR1 is MDHEN and CDR2 SYDVKM. The CDR3 is made up of 15 amino acids. V lost 4 bases to trimming and J lost 3 bases; unmatched junction nucleotides: 3. In DNA, the CDR3 is TGTGCCAGCAGTTCGGGACAGGGGTTCAATCAGCCCCAGCATTTT. Its protein product is CASSSGQGFNQPQHF.

V usage is TRBV3-1 (or the pseudogene TRBV3-2) and J usage is TRBJ2-4; no clear D gene. Germline loops: CDR1 LGHDT, CDR2 YNNKEL (reference sequence). V lost 0 bases to trimming and J lost 0 bases, with 15 bases between them. The CDR3 totals 18 residues. CDR3 sequence (DNA): TGTGCCAGCAGCCAAGATCTTAGAGTTAGCCTAGCCAAAAACATTCAGTACTTC. Its translation: CASSQDLRVSLAKNIQYF.

Worth noting for this clone: An end of the junction does not agree with germline; a read error may underlie this. The V and J genes are TRBV28 and TRBJ2-3; 9 bases map to TRBD2. CDR3 size: 15 residues. The germline V gene encodes CDR1 MDHEN and CDR2 SYDVKM. This CDR3 reads CASSLWTSGTDTQYF. In DNA form, the CDR3 reads TGTGCCAGCAGTCTATGGACTAGCGGCACAGATACGCAGTATTTT.

This rearrangement joins TRBV9 to TRBJ2-1; no definite D call. Trimming took 0 bases from V and 7 from J, leaving 5 bases between them. Germline CDR1 and CDR2: SGDLS and YYNGEE. The CDR3 extends over 12 amino acids. In DNA form, the CDR3 reads TGTGCCAGCAGCGTAGTCCAGAATGAGCAGTTCTTC. This translates into CASSVVQNEQFF.

The gene calls are TRBV24-1 and TRBJ2-7; 8 nucleotides line up with TRBD1. V shed 0 bases, J shed 7 bases, and the junction held 7 bases outside the gene matches. Germline V lookup: CDR1 KGHDR, CDR2 SFDVKD. The CDR3 loop spans 15 amino acids. DNA for the CDR3: TGTGCCACCAGTGATTTGAGCAGGGGGCATGAAGAGCAGTACTTC. Its protein product is CATSDLSRGHEEQYF.

This chain uses TRBV4-1 with TRBJ2-7, with D possibly TRBD2 on 6 matching bases. The V end lost 5 bases, the J end lost 5 bases, and 19 bases lay between the germline ends. This CDR3 region has 15 residues. Looked up from germline, CDR1 is MGHRA and CDR2 is YSYEKL. CDR3 in DNA: TGCGCCAGCAGCTCAAACTTGGGACTTTCTCACGAGCAGTACTTC. As protein: CASSSNLGLSHEQYF.

The rearrangement uses TRBV9 and TRBJ1-1, with D perhaps TRBD1 (6 bases). Deletions cut 0 bases from V and 7 bases from J, with 13 bases between. Per germline, CDR1 SGDLS and CDR2 YYNGEE. This CDR3 is 14 amino acids long. The CDR3 spells CASSVGRGTSEAFF. The CDR3 nucleotides read TGTGCCAGCAGCGTAGGACGGGGGACAAGTGAAGCTTTCTTT.